These 11 T cell receptor beta chains originate from one sample sequenced in a study of CD8 T cells in ankylosing spondylitis. Overall study results and limits: It appeared that ankylosing spondylitis blood was characterized by a TCR beta motif of eight highly homologous variants.

TCRdb re-called the 5' RACE reads with MiXCR, one entry per CDR3 protein. The sample has 700,000 to 1,000,000 distinct CDR3 sequences, 12% seen once. These receptors lack a known antigen. The sample was blood, either unsorted or a sorted T cell fraction (not recorded which). The source is a male donor with ankylosing spondylitis.

This clonotype was recorded a few times. This chain links TRBV10-2 with TRBJ1-5; D is undetermined. This CDR3 is 13 amino acids long. Trimming stripped 3 bases from V and 2 bases from J, with 5 bases between. Germline CDR1 is WSHSY and CDR2 is SAAADI. The CDR3 spells CASSDYRNQPQHF. The CDR3 DNA is TGCGCCAGCAGTGATTATCGCAATCAGCCCCAGCATTTT.

A few counts support this clonotype. The chain carries TRBV20-1 and TRBJ2-3; D is undetermined. The germline V gene has CDR1 DFQATT and CDR2 SNEGSKA (reference sequence). V was cut by 0 bases and J by 4 bases, with 8 bases left in between. The CDR3 length is 13 residues. In nucleotides, the CDR3 is TGCAGTGCTAGAGACCCAGCCGCAGATACGCAGTATTTT. It yields the protein CSARDPAADTQYF.

This chain uses TRBV29-1 with TRBJ2-1, with D tentatively TRBD1 (7 bases). V lost 3 bases and J 5 bases, leaving 17 bases between the germline ends. Germline CDR1 is SQVTM and CDR2 is ANQGSEA. The CDR3 runs to 15 residues. The CDR3 loop is CSVDWTGPGDNEQFF. For the CDR3, the DNA is TGCAGCGTTGACTGGACAGGACCGGGGGACAATGAGCAGTTCTTC.

V usage is TRBV20-1 and J usage is TRBJ1-1; perhaps TRBD1 as D (5 bases). V was shortened by 3 bases and J by 1 base, with 12 bases between the two germline ends. This CDR3 contains 14 residues. Germline CDR1 reads DFQATT; CDR2 reads SNEGSKA (reference sequence). Here the CDR3 DNA reads TGCAGTGCTAGTAGGGGCCTGGAGAACACTGAAGCTTTCTTT. Translation gives CSASRGLENTEAFF.

The chain has TRBV4-2 and TRBJ2-6, with TRBD2 identical over 10 bases. V trimming: 6 bases; J trimming: 0 bases; junction bases outside the gene matches: 8. This CDR3 is built from 18 residues. The V gene's germline CDR1 is LGHNA and CDR2 YNFKEQ. The CDR3 DNA reads TGTGCCAGCAGGAGTTCCAGCGGGGGGGGCTCTGGGGCCAACGTCCTGACTTTC. It yields the protein CASRSSSGGGSGANVLTF.

This chain connects TRBV11-3 to TRBJ2-7, with D uncertain. V lost 1 base and J 5 bases, leaving 12 bases between the germline ends. CDR3 length equals 14 residues. The V gene's germline CDR1 is SGHNT and CDR2 YENEEA. The CDR3 region is CASSLGGPGDEQYF. In DNA, the CDR3 is TGTGCCAGCAGCTTAGGCGGTCCAGGAGACGAGCAGTACTTC.

The chain employs TRBV5-1 and TRBJ2-1; 7 bases agree with TRBD2. J lost 8 bases, V lost 5 bases, and 13 bases had no gene match. Per germline, CDR1 SGHRS and CDR2 YFSETQ. This CDR3 contains 15 residues. The CDR3 spells CASRRDYPSIHEQFF. The CDR3 bases are TGCGCCAGCAGGCGGGACTACCCCTCTATACATGAGCAGTTCTTC.

J is TRBJ2-6 and V is TRBV4-2; 8 bases agree with TRBD1. From germline, CDR1 is LGHNA and CDR2 YNFKEQ. The CDR3 totals 19 residues. V was clipped by 5 bases and J by 0 bases; unmatched bases: 12. CDR3 DNA sequence: TGTGCCAGCAGCATTACGCCTACGACAGGGGCCTCTGGGGCCAACGTCCTGACTTTC. Residues: CASSITPTTGASGANVLTF.

This clonotype was detected only a few times. This chain uses TRBV5-5 with TRBJ1-1; D call uncertain. Looked up from germline, CDR1 is SGHKS and CDR2 is YYEKEE (reference sequence). The germline V and J ends were trimmed by 0 bases and 2 bases, with 11 bases remaining between them. This CDR3 is built from 15 residues. The CDR3, as DNA: TGTGCCAGCAGCTTGGACAGTTTCGGAAACACTGAAGCTTTCTTT. It encodes CASSLDSFGNTEAFF.

This clonotype was counted ten times or more. The chain has TRBV20-1 and TRBJ1-3; unclear D gene. This CDR3 region has 14 residues. V was clipped by 0 bases and J by 1 base, with 7 bases between them. The germline V gene has CDR1 DFQATT and CDR2 SNEGSKA (reference sequence). In DNA, the CDR3 is TGCAGTGCTAGAGACTACAGATCTGGAAACACCATATATTTT. Its translation: CSARDYRSGNTIYF.

This clonotype was counted between two and nine times. J is TRBJ2-3 and V is TRBV20-1; TRBD2 is a possible D gene (5 bases). Germline assignment: CDR1 DFQATT and CDR2 SNEGSKA (reference sequence). The V gene lost 2 bases and the J gene lost 3 bases, with 9 bases spanning the gap. The CDR3 spans 13 residues. The CDR3 reads CSARLGLTDTQYF. The CDR3 DNA follows: TGCAGTGCTAGACTAGGACTGACAGATACGCAGTATTTT.